A single sample gave rise to the 16 T cell receptor beta chains below, sequenced in a study of T-cell reconstitution after alpha-beta-depleted transplantation in children. This sample's TCRbeta library carried unique molecular identifier barcodes. From the PCR reads, TCRdb called clonotypes with MiXCR, one entry per CDR3 protein. The sample includes approximately 130,000 distinct CDR3 sequences, about a tenth of them seen just once. Sequences were derived from PBMCs, mostly from graft donor cells, sampled 180 days after TCRalphabeta/CD19-depleted stem cell transplant. All receptors derive from a girl under three years old who had a stem cell transplant for combined immunodeficiency, so the T cells may come from the graft donor.

This clonotype was observed a handful of times. V and J are TRBV18 and TRBJ2-7; D is uncertain. The CDR3 runs 15 residues. Germline V lookup: CDR1 KGHSH, CDR2 LQKENI. The V gene lost 1 base and the J gene lost 2 bases, with 12 bases spanning the gap. CDR3 residues: CASSPRVLEPYEQYF. In DNA, the CDR3 is TGTGCCAGCTCACCACGAGTTCTGGAGCCCTACGAGCAGTACTTC.

This chain uses TRBV4-3 with TRBJ2-6; D is possibly TRBD1 (6 bases). The CDR3 length is 19 residues. Germline V gene data show CDR1 as LGHNA and CDR2 as YSLEER. Deletions cut 1 base from V and 0 bases from J, with 16 bases between. The CDR3 DNA is TGCGCCAGCAGCCAAGTGTCCGGCAGGGGATTCTCTGGGGCCAACGTCCTGACTTTC. Translated, it gives CASSQVSGRGFSGANVLTF.

The J gene is TRBJ2-2, the V gene TRBV24-1; D ambiguous. The CDR3 is 11 residues long. Trimming left V 12 bases short and J 4 bases short, with 8 bases between. Germline-derived CDR1 and CDR2 are KGHDR and SFDVKD. The CDR3 spells CAARITGELFF. In DNA form, the CDR3 reads TGTGCCGCCCGGATCACCGGGGAGCTGTTTTTT.

This clonotype has just a few counts. The chain combines TRBV7-9 with TRBJ2-1; D tentatively fits TRBD1 or TRBD2 (5 bases each). The CDR3 has 15 amino acids. Looked up from germline, CDR1 is SEHNR and CDR2 is FQNEAQ (reference sequence). The V and J ends lost 5 bases and 5 bases respectively, with 16 bases between them. CDR3 coding DNA: TGTGCCAGCAGCCCCCCCGGGACGGTAGACAATGAGCAGTTCTTC. Protein product: CASSPPGTVDNEQFF.

This clonotype was found a few times. V and J are TRBV7-2 and TRBJ2-7; 12 bases agree with TRBD2. Germline CDR1 reads SGHTA; CDR2 reads FQGNSA. The CDR3 is 16 amino acids. V was clipped by 4 bases and J by 3 bases; unmatched bases: 7. DNA for the CDR3: TGTGCCAGCAGCTCCACTAGCGGGGGGCCTTTCTACGAGCAGTACTTC. Its translation is CASSSTSGGPFYEQYF.

This clonotype was seen more than once but under ten times. V is TRBV29-1 and J is TRBJ2-1; 7 bases fit TRBD1. The CDR3 extends over 14 amino acids. V shed 4 bases and J 3 bases; nucleotides not matched to a gene: 6. Per germline, CDR1 SQVTM and CDR2 ANQGSEA. In DNA form, the CDR3 reads TGCAGCGTTGCAGACAGGGTGGGCTACAATGAGCAGTTCTTC. Amino acids: CSVADRVGYNEQFF.

The rearrangement joins TRBV7-9 to TRBJ2-2; D tentatively fits TRBD1 or TRBD2 (5 bases each). The CDR3 is 14 residues long. CDR1 is SEHNR and CDR2 is FQNEAQ in the germline V gene (reference sequence). Trimming took off 5 bases at V and 5 bases at J, with 12 bases between the two ends. The CDR3 DNA reads TGTGCCAGCAGCCCCACTTGGGGGACCGGGGAGCTGTTTTTT. It translates to CASSPTWGTGELFF.

This clonotype came up many times. V usage is TRBV21-1 and J usage is TRBJ2-4. TRBV21-1 is a pseudogene. CDR3 size: 13 residues. The CDR3 spells CASSKGVAERRDF. The CDR3 DNA reads as TGTGCCAGCAGCAAAGGTGTTGCGGAGAGAAGGGATTTC.

The chain carries TRBV29-1 and TRBJ2-2; no clear D. Germline assignment: CDR1 SQVTM and CDR2 ANQGSEA. The CDR3 contains 11 residues. Trimming took 4 bases from V and 5 from J, leaving 5 bases between them. The CDR3 loop is CSVGRTGELFF. Written as DNA, the CDR3 is TGCAGCGTTGGCCGGACCGGGGAGCTGTTTTTT.

CDR3 in amino acids: CSGLQGDYGYTF. CDR3 DNA sequence: TGCAGCGGTCTACAGGGGGACTATGGCTACACCTTC. V and J are TRBV29-1 and TRBJ1-2, with TRBD1 matching over 8 bases. CDR1 is SQVTM, CDR2 ANQGSEA, per germline. With 7 bases clipped from V and 3 bases from J, the junction kept 4 bases outside the gene matches. This CDR3 is 12 amino acids long.

The rearrangement uses TRBV7-9 and TRBJ2-5; no definite D call. V was trimmed by 5 bases and J by 2 bases, leaving 12 bases between them. Germline CDR1 is SEHNR and CDR2 is FQNEAQ (reference sequence). The CDR3 has 14 amino acids. The chain's CDR3 is CASSPGLLQETQYF. The CDR3 DNA reads as TGTGCCAGCAGCCCAGGCCTGTTGCAAGAGACCCAGTACTTC.

This clonotype was recorded a few times. The V gene is TRBV14, the J gene TRBJ1-1; 8 bases align to TRBD1. V gave up 0 bases and J gave up 4 bases; unmatched junction bases: 1. Germline V gives CDR1 SGHDN, CDR2 FVKESK. The CDR3 totals 14 residues. CDR3 loop: CASSQDRGLTEAFF. In DNA form, the CDR3 reads TGTGCCAGCAGCCAAGACAGGGGGCTCACTGAAGCTTTCTTT.

The rearrangement joins TRBV20-1 to TRBJ2-1; the match to TRBD1 covers 7 bases. The CDR3 is 14 amino acids. The germline V gene has CDR1 DFQATT and CDR2 SNEGSKA (reference sequence). Trimming at V came to 1 base and at J to 5 bases, leaving 5 bases not matched to a gene. Here the CDR3 reads CSARVWDRHNEQFF. CDR3 nucleotide sequence: TGCAGTGCTAGAGTGTGGGACAGACACAATGAGCAGTTCTTC.

This clonotype showed up just a few times. V and J are TRBV7-2 and TRBJ1-1; possible D gene TRBD1, 5 bases. CDR1 is SGHTA and CDR2 is FQGNSA in the germline V gene. The CDR3 is made up of 13 amino acids. V dropped 6 bases and J dropped 1 base, with 9 bases sitting between them. CDR3 in amino acids: CASRPQANTEAFF. CDR3 sequence (DNA): TGTGCCAGCAGGCCACAGGCGAACACTGAAGCTTTCTTT.

This clonotype was observed a handful of times. The J gene is TRBJ1-5, the V gene TRBV30; TRBD1 might be the D (6 bases). Trimming removed 2 bases at V and 5 bases at J, with 10 bases between. Germline-derived CDR1 and CDR2 are GTSNPN and SVGIG (reference sequence). The CDR3 extends over 13 amino acids. The CDR3 DNA follows: TGTGCCTGGAGTATCCAGGGGTATCAGCCCCAGCATTTT. Translating gives CAWSIQGYQPQHF.

The chain links TRBV11-2 to TRBJ1-4; TRBD1 matches at 12 bases. J lost 5 bases, V lost 5 bases, and 12 bases had no gene match. Germline V CDR1 and CDR2: SGHAT, FQNNGV. CDR3 size: 18 residues. Here the CDR3 reads CASSVSRDRGRMNEKLFF. The CDR3 DNA is TGTGCCAGCAGCGTTTCCCGGGACAGGGGGCGGATGAATGAAAAACTGTTTTTT.